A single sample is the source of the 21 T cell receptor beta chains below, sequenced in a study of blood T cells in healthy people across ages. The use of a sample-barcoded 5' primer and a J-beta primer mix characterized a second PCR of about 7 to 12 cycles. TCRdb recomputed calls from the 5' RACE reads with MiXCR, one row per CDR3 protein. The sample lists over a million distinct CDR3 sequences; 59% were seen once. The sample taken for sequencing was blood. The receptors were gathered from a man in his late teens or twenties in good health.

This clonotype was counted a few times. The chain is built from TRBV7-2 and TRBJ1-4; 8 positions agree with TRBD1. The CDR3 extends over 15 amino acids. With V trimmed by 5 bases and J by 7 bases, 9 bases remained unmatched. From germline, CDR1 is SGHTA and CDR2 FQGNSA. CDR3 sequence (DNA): TGTGCCAGCAGCCAAACCGGGACAGGAGTTGAAAAACTGTTTTTT. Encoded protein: CASSQTGTGVEKLFF.

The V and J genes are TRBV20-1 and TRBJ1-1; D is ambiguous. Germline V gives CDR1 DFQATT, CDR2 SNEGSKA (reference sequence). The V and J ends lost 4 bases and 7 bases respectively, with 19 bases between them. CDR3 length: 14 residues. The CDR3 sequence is CSAIEGGYFGEAFF. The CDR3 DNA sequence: TGCAGTGCTATCGAGGGAGGGTATTTCGGTGAAGCTTTCTTT.

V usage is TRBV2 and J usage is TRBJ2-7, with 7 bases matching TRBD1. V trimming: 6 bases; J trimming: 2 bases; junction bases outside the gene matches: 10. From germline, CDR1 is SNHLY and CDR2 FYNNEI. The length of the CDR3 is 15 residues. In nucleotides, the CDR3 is TGTGCCAGCAGATATGCACAGGGGATTACCTACGAGCAGTACTTC. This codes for CASRYAQGITYEQYF.

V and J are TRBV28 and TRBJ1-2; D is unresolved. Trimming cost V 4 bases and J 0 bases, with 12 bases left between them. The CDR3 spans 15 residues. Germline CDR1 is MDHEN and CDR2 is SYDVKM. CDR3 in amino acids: CASSSEGATNYGYTF. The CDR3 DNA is TGTGCCAGCAGTTCCGAGGGCGCCACTAACTATGGCTACACCTTC.

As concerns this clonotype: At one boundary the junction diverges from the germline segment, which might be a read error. The CDR3 DNA sequence: TGTGCTAGCAGCCAACCGGGAGGGGAGGAAGAGACCCAGTACTTC. This codes for CASSQPGGEEETQYF. The chain is built from TRBV7-7 and TRBJ2-5; 8 nucleotides agree with TRBD2. CDR3 length equals 15 residues. The V gene's germline CDR1 is SSHAT and CDR2 FNYEAQ (reference sequence). Full variable domain (missing parts from reference TRBV7-7 and TRBJ2-5): GAGVSQSPRYKVTKRGQDVTLRCDPISSHATLYWYQQALGQGPEFLTYFNYEAQPDKSGLPSDRFSAERPEGSISTLTIQRTEQRDSAMYRCASSQPGGEEETQYFGPGTRLLVL.

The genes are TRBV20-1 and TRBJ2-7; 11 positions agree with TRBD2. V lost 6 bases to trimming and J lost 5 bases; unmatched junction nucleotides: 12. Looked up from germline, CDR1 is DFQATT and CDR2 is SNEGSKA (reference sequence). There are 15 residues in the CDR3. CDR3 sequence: CSATHSGRVSNEQYF. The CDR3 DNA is TGCAGTGCCACTCATAGCGGGAGGGTGTCCAACGAGCAGTACTTC.

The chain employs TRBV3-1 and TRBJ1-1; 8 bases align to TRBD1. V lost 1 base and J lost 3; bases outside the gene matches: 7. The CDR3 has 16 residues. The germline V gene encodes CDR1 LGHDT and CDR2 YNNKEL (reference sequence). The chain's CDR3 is CASSQGLQGGDTEAFF. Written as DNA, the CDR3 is TGTGCCAGCAGCCAAGGGCTACAGGGGGGGGACACTGAAGCTTTCTTT.

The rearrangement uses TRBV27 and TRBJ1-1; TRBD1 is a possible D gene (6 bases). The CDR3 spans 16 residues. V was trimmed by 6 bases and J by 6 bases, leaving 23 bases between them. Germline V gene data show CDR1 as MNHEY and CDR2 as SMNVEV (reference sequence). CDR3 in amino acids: CASSHLGTQGRAEAFF. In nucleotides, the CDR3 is TGTGCCAGCAGCCATCTGGGGACCCAGGGGCGCGCTGAAGCTTTCTTT.

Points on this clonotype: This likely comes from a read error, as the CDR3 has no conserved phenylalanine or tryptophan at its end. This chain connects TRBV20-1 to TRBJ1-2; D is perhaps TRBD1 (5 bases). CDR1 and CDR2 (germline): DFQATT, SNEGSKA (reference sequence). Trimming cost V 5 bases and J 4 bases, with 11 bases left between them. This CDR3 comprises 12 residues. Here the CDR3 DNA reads TGCAGTGCTCGAGGACAAACCTATGGCTACACCATC. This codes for CSARGQTYGYTI.

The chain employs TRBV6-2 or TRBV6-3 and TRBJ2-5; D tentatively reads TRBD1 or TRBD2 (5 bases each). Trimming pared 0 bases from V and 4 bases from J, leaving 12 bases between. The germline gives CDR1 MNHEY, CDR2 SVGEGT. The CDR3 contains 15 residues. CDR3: CASSYSVGAGETQYF. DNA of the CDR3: TGTGCCAGCAGTTACTCCGTCGGGGCGGGAGAGACCCAGTACTTC.

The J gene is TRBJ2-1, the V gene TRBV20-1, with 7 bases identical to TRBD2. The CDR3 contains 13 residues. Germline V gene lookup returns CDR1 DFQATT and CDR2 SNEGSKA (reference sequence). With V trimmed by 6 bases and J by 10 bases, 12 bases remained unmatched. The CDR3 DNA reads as TGCAGTGCCAAACACGGGGGGTTCTACGAGCAGTTCTTC. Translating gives CSAKHGGFYEQFF.

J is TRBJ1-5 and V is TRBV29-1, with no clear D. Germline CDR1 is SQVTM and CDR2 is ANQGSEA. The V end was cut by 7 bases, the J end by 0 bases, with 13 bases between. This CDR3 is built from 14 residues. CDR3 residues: CSAQKGYSNQPQHF. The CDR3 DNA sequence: TGCAGCGCCCAAAAGGGATATAGCAATCAGCCCCAGCATTTT.

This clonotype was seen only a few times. The CDR3 nucleotides are TGTGCCAGCAGGAGAAGACAGGGGGCGCAAGGCAGACAAGAGACCCAGTACTTC. This codes for CASRRRQGAQGRQETQYF. V usage is TRBV2 and J usage is TRBJ2-5; 10 bases match TRBD1. CDR1 SNHLY and CDR2 FYNNEI come from the germline V gene. The trim removed 6 bases at V and 2 bases at J, leaving 15 bases unmatched. The length of the CDR3 is 18 residues.

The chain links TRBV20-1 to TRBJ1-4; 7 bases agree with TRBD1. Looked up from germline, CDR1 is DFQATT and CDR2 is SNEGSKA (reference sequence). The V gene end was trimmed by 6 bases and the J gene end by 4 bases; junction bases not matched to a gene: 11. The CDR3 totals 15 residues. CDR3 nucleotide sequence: TGCAGTGCCCAAACAGGGACAGAAGATAATGAAAAACTGTTTTTT. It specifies CSAQTGTEDNEKLFF.

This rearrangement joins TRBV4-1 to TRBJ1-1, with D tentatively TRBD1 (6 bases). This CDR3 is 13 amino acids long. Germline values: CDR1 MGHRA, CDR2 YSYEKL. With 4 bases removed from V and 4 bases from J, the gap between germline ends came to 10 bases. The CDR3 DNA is TGCGCCAGCAGCCTCAGGGGAGCCACTGAAGCTTTCTTT. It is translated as CASSLRGATEAFF.

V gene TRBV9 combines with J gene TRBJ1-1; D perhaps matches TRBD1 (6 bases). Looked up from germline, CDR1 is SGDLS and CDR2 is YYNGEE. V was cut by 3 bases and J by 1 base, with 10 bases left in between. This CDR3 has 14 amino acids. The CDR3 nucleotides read TGTGCCAGCAGCGGAGAGACAGGGAACACTGAAGCTTTCTTT. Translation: CASSGETGNTEAFF.

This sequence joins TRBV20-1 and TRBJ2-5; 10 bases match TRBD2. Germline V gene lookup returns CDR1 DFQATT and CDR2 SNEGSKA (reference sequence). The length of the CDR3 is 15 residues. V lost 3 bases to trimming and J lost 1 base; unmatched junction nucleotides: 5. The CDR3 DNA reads TGCAGTGCTAGCCCACTAGCGGGGAGCCAAGAGACCCAGTACTTC. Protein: CSASPLAGSQETQYF.

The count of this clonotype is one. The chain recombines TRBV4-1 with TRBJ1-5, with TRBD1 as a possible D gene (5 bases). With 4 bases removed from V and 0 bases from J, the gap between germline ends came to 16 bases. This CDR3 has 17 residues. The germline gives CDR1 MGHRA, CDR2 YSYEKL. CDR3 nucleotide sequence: TGCGCCAGCAGCCTCGTATTGGGGGTTTATAGCAATCAGCCCCAGCATTTT. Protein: CASSLVLGVYSNQPQHF.

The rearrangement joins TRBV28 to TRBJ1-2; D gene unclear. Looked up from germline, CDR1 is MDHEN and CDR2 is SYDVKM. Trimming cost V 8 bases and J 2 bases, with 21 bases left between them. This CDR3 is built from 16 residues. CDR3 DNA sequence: TGTGCCAGCGAATCCGGTACACAATTTCGGAACTATGGCTACACCTTC. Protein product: CASESGTQFRNYGYTF.

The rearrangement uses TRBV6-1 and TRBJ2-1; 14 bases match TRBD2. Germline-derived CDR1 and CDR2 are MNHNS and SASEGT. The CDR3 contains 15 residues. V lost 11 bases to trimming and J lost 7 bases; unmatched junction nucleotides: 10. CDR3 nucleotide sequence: TGTGCCGGCACCCTCGGGACTAGCGGGAGTAATGAGCAGTTCTTC. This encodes CAGTLGTSGSNEQFF.

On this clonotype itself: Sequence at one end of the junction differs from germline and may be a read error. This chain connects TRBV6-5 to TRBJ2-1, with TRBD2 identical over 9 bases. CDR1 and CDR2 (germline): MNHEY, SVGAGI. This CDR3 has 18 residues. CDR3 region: CASSYSIPGTSSHNEQFF. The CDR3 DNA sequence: TGTGCCAGCAGTTACTCGATCCCCGGGACTAGCTCCCACAATGAGCAGTTCTTC.